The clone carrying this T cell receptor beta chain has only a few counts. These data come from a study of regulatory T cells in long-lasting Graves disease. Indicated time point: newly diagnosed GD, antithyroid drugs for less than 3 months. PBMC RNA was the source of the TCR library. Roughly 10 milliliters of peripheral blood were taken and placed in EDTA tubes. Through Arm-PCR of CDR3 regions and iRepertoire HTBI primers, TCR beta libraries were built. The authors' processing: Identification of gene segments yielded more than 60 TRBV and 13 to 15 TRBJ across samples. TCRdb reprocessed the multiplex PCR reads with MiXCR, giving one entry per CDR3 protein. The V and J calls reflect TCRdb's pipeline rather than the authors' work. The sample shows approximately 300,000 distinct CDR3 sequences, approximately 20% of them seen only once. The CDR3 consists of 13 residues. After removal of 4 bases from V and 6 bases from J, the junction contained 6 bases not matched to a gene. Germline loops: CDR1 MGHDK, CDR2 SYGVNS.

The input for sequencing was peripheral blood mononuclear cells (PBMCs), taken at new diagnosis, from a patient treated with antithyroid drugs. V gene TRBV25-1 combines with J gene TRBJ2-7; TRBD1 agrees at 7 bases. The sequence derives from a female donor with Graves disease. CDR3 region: CASSATGEGEQYF. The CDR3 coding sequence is TGTGCCAGCAGTGCCACAGGGGAAGGCGAGCAGTACTTC.